Presented here are 10 T cell receptor beta chains from one specimen sequenced in a study of cytomegalovirus exposure and HLA in healthy donors. The study ran its PCR with 60 Vbeta and 13 Jbeta primers. Clones were read by immunoSEQ multiplex PCR, and TCRdb kept only the in-frame ones, dropping some. The sample lists approximately 120,000 clones; 60% to 85% were seen once. Sequencing was done on a sample of PBMCs. These receptors were obtained from a man under 40 in good health and CMV-seronegative.

This rearrangement joins TRBV9 to TRBJ2-1, with a tentative D call TRBD1 (5 bases). Looked up from germline, CDR1 is SGDLS and CDR2 is YYNGEE. V lost 3 bases and J 0 bases, leaving 10 bases between the germline ends. The CDR3 totals 15 residues. This chain's CDR3 is CASSDGQSSYNEQFF. DNA for the CDR3: TGTGCCAGCAGCGACGGACAAAGCTCCTACAATGAGCAGTTCTTC.

The genes are TRBV7-8 and TRBJ1-4; D gene unclear. CDR1 is SGHVS, CDR2 FQNEAQ, per germline. Trimming left V 1 base short and J 7 bases short, with 13 bases between. The CDR3 extends over 15 amino acids. The CDR3 protein is CASSLDAGRSEKLFF. The CDR3 bases are TGTGCCAGCAGCTTAGATGCGGGGAGAAGTGAAAAACTGTTTTTT.

The chain carries TRBV28 and TRBJ1-2; D is unclear. The germline CDR1 and CDR2 sequences are MDHEN and SYDVKM. The V and J ends lost 2 bases and 6 bases respectively, with 13 bases between them. The CDR3 length is 14 residues. Here the CDR3 reads CASSLGTAGDGYTF. The CDR3 DNA reads TGTGCCAGCAGTTTAGGAACCGCCGGGGATGGCTACACCTTC.

The table lists this clone with a count of one. This chain links TRBV7-2 with TRBJ2-1; tentatively, D is TRBD1 (5 bases). V lost 1 base, J lost 9 bases, and 22 bases lay in between. The CDR3 has 17 amino acids. The germline V gene encodes CDR1 SGHTA and CDR2 FQGNSA. The CDR3 sequence is CASSLGPVTAREVEQFF. The CDR3 DNA follows: TGTGCCAGCAGCTTAGGGCCAGTTACGGCCAGGGAAGTTGAGCAGTTCTTC.

V is TRBV7-9 and J is TRBJ2-4, with TRBD2 identical over 10 bases. Germline V gives CDR1 SEHNR, CDR2 FQNEAQ (reference sequence). CDR3 length equals 13 residues. The junction had 4 bases not matched to a gene; V was cut back by 6 bases and J by 8 bases. CDR3 bases: TGTGCCAGCAGGTCTACTAGCGGGGACATTCAGTACTTC. Its translation is CASRSTSGDIQYF.

V and J are TRBV5-1 and TRBJ2-7; perhaps TRBD2 as D (5 bases). Germline V gene lookup returns CDR1 SGHRS and CDR2 YFSETQ. Trimming cost V 0 bases and J 9 bases, with 7 bases left between them. The CDR3 has 11 amino acids. CDR3 sequence reads: CASSLDGGQYF. The CDR3 nucleotides read TGCGCCAGCAGCTTGGATGGAGGGCAGTACTTC.

V and J are TRBV11-3 and TRBJ2-7; 9 bases match TRBD1. CDR3 length equals 15 residues. Losses at the gene ends were 4 bases for V and 2 bases for J; bases not matched to a gene: 6. Germline CDR1 SGHNT, CDR2 YENEEA. CDR3 sequence reads: CASSYRTGATYEQYF. CDR3 nucleotide sequence: TGTGCCAGCAGCTACAGGACAGGGGCGACCTACGAGCAGTACTTC.

V usage is TRBV27 and J usage is TRBJ1-4; 7 bases fit TRBD1. This CDR3 contains 13 residues. The ends lost 8 bases at V and 4 bases at J; junction bases unmatched: 4. Germline values: CDR1 MNHEY, CDR2 SMNVEV (reference sequence). Here the CDR3 DNA reads TGTGCCAGCCGGGACAGAAATAATGAAAAACTGTTTTTT. Amino acids: CASRDRNNEKLFF.

The rearrangement uses TRBV2 and TRBJ1-5, with 8 bases that match TRBD1. The CDR3 has 14 amino acids. Trimming cost V 4 bases and J 8 bases; bases outside gene matches: 7. Germline V gives CDR1 SNHLY, CDR2 FYNNEI. Here the CDR3 reads CASSGQGRTEPQHF. The DNA for the CDR3 is TGTGCCAGCAGTGGACAGGGGCGCACCGAGCCCCAGCATTTT.

The CDR3 spells CASNRALYGYTF. As DNA, the CDR3 is TGCGCCAGCAACAGGGCCCTCTATGGCTACACCTTC. V and J are TRBV5-1 and TRBJ1-2; D is possibly TRBD1 (6 bases). Germline values: CDR1 SGHRS, CDR2 YFSETQ. The CDR3 runs 12 residues. Trimming left V 6 bases short and J 4 bases short, with 10 bases between.